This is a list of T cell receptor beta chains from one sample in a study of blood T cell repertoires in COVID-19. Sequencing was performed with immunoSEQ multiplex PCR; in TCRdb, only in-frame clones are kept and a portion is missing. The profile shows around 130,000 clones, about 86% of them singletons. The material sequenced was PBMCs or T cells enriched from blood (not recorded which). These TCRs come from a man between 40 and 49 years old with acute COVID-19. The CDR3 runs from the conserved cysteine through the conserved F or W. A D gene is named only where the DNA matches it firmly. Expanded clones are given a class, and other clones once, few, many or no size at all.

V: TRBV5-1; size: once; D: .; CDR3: CASSLAVQVTNYEQYF
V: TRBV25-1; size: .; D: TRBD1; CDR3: CASSLALGQGYTEAFF
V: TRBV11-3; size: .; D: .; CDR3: CASSLGQPYEQYF
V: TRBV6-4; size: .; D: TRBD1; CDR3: CASSDPGQGAPPLHF
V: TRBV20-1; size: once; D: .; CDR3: CSASSRGGTEAFF
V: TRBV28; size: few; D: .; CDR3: CASNTLGVGNTIYF
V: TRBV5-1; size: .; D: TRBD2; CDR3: CASSRTSGGAGGTQYF
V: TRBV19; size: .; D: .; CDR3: CASGGTGLGETQYF
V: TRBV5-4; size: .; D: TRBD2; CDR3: CASSLATTSDYNEQFF
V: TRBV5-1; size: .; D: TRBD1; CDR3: CASSLGQGGEKLFF
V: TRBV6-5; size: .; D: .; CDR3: CATVRGEGETQYF
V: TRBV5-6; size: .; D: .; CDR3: CASSPRGTDQPQHF
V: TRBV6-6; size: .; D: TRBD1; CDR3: CASSGTAYEQYF
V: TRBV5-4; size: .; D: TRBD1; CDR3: CASSLAGTGDYGYTF
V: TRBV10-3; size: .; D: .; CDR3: CAISQSYEQYF
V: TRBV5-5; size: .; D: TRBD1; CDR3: CASSHNRDRANEQYF
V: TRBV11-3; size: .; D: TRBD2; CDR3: CASSPGGGMNNEQFF
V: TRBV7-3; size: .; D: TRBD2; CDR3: CASSSSGGAYEQYF
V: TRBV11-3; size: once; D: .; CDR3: CASSLRGGPDTQYF
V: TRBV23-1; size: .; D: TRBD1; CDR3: CASSHPGQKPRTGKEGNQPQHF
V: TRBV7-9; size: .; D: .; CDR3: CASSFGAYEQYF
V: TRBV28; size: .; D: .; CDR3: CASSLTGASGNTIYF
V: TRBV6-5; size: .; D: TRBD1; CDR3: CASSYSKQGTYEQYF
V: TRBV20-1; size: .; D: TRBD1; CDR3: CRRGGGEQYF
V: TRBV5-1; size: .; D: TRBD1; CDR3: CASSPGQGRGYTF
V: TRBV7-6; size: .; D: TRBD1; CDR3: CASSFGQGSVNGYTF
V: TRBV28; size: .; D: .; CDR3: CASSSPVNTEAFF
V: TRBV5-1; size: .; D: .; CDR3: CASSSPQQGQRYGYTF
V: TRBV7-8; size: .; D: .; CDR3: CAGSFLYNTEAFF
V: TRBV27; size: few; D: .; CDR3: CASSSSRSYEQYF
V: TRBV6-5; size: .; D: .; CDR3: CARGGVNQPQHF
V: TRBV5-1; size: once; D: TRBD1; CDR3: CASSFTPGQNYGYTF
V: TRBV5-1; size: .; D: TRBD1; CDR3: CASSFTPGQGEGETQYF
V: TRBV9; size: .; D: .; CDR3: CASSVQGGNEQFF
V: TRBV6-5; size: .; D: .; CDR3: CASSYAGGRETEAFF
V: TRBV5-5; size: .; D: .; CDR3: CASSLSTYQPQHF
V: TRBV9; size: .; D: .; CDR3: CASSLNLGENTIYF
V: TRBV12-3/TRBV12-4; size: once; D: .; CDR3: CASSLTGQQPQHF
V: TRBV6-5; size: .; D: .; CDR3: CASSYQGDYGYTF
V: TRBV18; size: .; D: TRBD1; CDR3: CASSADRGPNEQYF
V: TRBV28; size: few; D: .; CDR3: CASSLRGSAEGEQFF
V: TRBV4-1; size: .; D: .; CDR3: CASSQDPHSVSTEAFF
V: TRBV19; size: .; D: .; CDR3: CASTEPWGGYGYTF
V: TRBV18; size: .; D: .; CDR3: CASSLGGGRAYEQYF
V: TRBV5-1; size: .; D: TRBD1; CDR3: CASSLSGDRGKTQYF
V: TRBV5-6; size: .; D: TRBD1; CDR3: CASSSRIQGGTDTQYF
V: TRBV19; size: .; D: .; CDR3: CASSIERGDTQYF
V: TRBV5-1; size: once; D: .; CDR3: CASSLEQGGNTEAFF
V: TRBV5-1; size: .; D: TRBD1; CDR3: CASSLAVPGTGVGSPLHF